This T cell receptor beta chain was retrieved from a study of T cell repertoires in cytomegalovirus infection. Germline V gene data show CDR1 as SGHNT and CDR2 as YYREEE (reference sequence). The V segment lost 3 bases and the J segment 9 bases; nucleotides outside the gene matches: 7. The CDR3 has 15 amino acids. One entry per CDR3 protein, called by TCRdb with MiXCR from the reads. Counted here are hundreds of thousands of distinct CDR3 sequences, about 11% occurring once; the ten biggest clones make up 10% to 13%. The chain couples TRBV5-4 to TRBJ1-6; 9 bases line up with TRBD1. The sequenced material came from PBMCs. This receptor was identified in a human donor in good health (CMV status not recorded). Some clones in this sample may be carry-over from other donors' samples. CDR3 protein: CASSYRDREASPLHF. CDR3 nucleotide sequence: TGTGCCAGCAGCTACCGGGACAGGGAGGCTTCACCCCTCCACTTT.